The 20 T cell receptor beta chains in this list originate from one sample, sequenced in a study of beta chain features in type 1 diabetes. For these receptors, no antigen is known. The authors reverse transcribed all of the isolated RNA, so sequencing captured expressed TCRB transcripts. Produced via immunoSEQ multiplex PCR; TCRdb's table is partial and in-frame only. This sample yields 600,000 to 700,000 clones, of which roughly 12% are seen a single time; 0.022% belongs to the top ten. Study findings and constraints: There was a moderate but significant shortening of TCRB CDR3s in all four CD4+ subsets of Type 1 diabetes patients.

The sample consisted of naive CD4+ T cells from blood. These TCRs come from a man aged 18 to 29 with type 1 diabetes.

This chain connects TRBV7-8 to TRBJ1-6; D ambiguous. The germline gives CDR1 SGHVS, CDR2 FQNEAQ. The CDR3 contains 15 residues. Trimming left V 1 base short and J 6 bases short, with 10 bases between. The CDR3 spells CASSLDVWGNSPLHF. Here the CDR3 DNA reads TGTGCCAGCAGCTTAGACGTCTGGGGTAATTCACCCCTCCACTTT.

This clone was found a few times. The chain is built from TRBV30 and TRBJ1-6, with TRBD1 matching 8 bases. V lost 3 bases to trimming and J lost 7 bases; unmatched junction nucleotides: 11. This CDR3 is built from 16 residues. CDR1 and CDR2 (germline): GTSNPN, SVGIG (reference sequence). In DNA, the CDR3 is TGTGCCTGGAGCCGCGACAGGGGCAAATCCAATTCACCCCTCCACTTT. It codes for CAWSRDRGKSNSPLHF.

This clone has only a few counts. The rearrangement joins TRBV29-1 to TRBJ2-2; 7 nucleotides agree with TRBD1. Germline CDR1 SQVTM, CDR2 ANQGSEA. The CDR3 covers 18 residues. The V segment lost 0 bases and the J segment 0 bases; nucleotides outside the gene matches: 10. The CDR3, as DNA: TGCAGCGTTGAAGATCGTGCCCCGGGACAGTCGAACACCGGGGAGCTGTTTTTT. Protein: CSVEDRAPGQSNTGELFF.

J is TRBJ1-4 and V is TRBV4-1; D perhaps matches TRBD1 (6 bases). Between the trimmed V and J ends, which lost 5 bases and 3 bases, there was a span of 16 bases. The CDR3 extends over 16 amino acids. In germline, CDR1 is MGHRA, CDR2 YSYEKL. In DNA form, the CDR3 reads TGCGCCAGCAGCGACACCAGGGGCCGGCCTAATGAAAAACTGTTTTTT. This gives the protein CASSDTRGRPNEKLFF.

This sequence joins TRBV21-1 and TRBJ2-5; the table's D gene call, TRBD1, was not cross checked with the DNA. TRBV21-1 is deemed a pseudogene. The CDR3 runs to 14 residues. The CDR3 loop is CASSGTGGQETQYF. Written as DNA, the CDR3 is TGTGCCAGCAGTGGGACAGGGGGCCAAGAGACCCAGTACTTC.

A word on this clone: Other DNA sequences in the same sample also yield this CDR3. The rearrangement links TRBV15 to TRBJ1-2; unclear D gene. With 0 bases removed from V and 4 bases from J, the gap between germline ends came to 3 bases. CDR1 is LNHNV, CDR2 YYDKDF, per germline (reference sequence). This CDR3 contains 12 residues. Here the CDR3 DNA reads TGTGCCACCAGCAGAGAGACCTATGGCTACACCTTC. Encoded protein: CATSRETYGYTF.

V gene TRBV7-9 combines with J gene TRBJ2-2; D call uncertain. Looked up from germline, CDR1 is SEHNR and CDR2 is FQNEAQ (reference sequence). This CDR3 is 13 amino acids long. The CDR3 region is CALGSYRTGELFF. In DNA form, the CDR3 reads TGTGCTCTTGGTTCCTATCGCACCGGGGAGCTGTTTTTT.

The chain combines TRBV6-5 with TRBJ1-1; 7 bases agree with TRBD1. The germline V gene has CDR1 MNHEY and CDR2 SVGAGI. CDR3 length: 13 residues. V dropped 6 bases and J dropped 2; count of bases not matched to a gene: 3. CDR3 residues: CASRWDRNTEAFF. In DNA form, the CDR3 reads TGTGCCAGCAGGTGGGACAGAAACACTGAAGCTTTCTTT.

The chain uses TRBV5-1 and TRBJ2-1; TRBD2 might be the D (6 bases). CDR1 is SGHRS and CDR2 is YFSETQ in the germline V gene. CDR3 length: 15 residues. V was pared by 4 bases and J by 6 bases, with 17 bases between. In DNA, the CDR3 is TGCGCCAGCAGCCGGGCCCCGGGGGAAGGCAATGAGCAGTTCTTC. Translated: CASSRAPGEGNEQFF.

This clone turned up a few times. The chain carries TRBV6-6 and TRBJ2-7; D tentatively reads TRBD1 or TRBD2 (5 bases each). Germline V gene lookup returns CDR1 MNHNY and CDR2 SVGAGI (reference sequence). The CDR3 covers 14 residues. V dropped 4 bases and J dropped 2 bases, with 12 bases sitting between them. CDR3 coding DNA: TGTGCCAGCAGTTTGAGGGGAACCCCCTACGAGCAGTACTTC. It translates to CASSLRGTPYEQYF.

The chain joins TRBV15 to TRBJ2-5, with 11 nucleotides matching TRBD2. This CDR3 has 13 amino acids. The V and J ends lost 5 bases and 4 bases, in that order; junction bases with no gene match: 0. The V gene's germline CDR1 is LNHNV and CDR2 YYDKDF (reference sequence). For the CDR3, the DNA is TGTGCCACCAGCCTAGCGGGGGGAGAGACCCAGTACTTC. It yields the protein CATSLAGGETQYF.

This clone was found a few times. The chain has TRBV2 and TRBJ1-2; a possible D gene is TRBD1 (5 bases). With 4 bases removed from V and 2 bases from J, the gap between germline ends came to 11 bases. The V gene's germline CDR1 is SNHLY and CDR2 FYNNEI. This CDR3 has 14 residues. The CDR3 protein is CASSARGANYGYTF. CDR3 coding DNA: TGTGCCAGCAGTGCCCGTGGGGCGAACTATGGCTACACCTTC.

The J gene is TRBJ1-6, the V gene TRBV2; D remains unclear. V was pared by 7 bases and J by 10 bases, with 20 bases between. CDR1 SNHLY and CDR2 FYNNEI come from the germline V gene. This CDR3 is 15 amino acids long. The CDR3 is CASKTFLNGESPLHF. In DNA, the CDR3 is TGTGCCAGCAAAACATTTCTAAACGGAGAATCACCCCTCCACTTT.

The sample holds a few counts of this clone. The rearrangement links TRBV5-1 to TRBJ1-6, with 7 bases lining up with TRBD1. Looked up from germline, CDR1 is SGHRS and CDR2 is YFSETQ. The CDR3 runs to 14 residues. V lost 4 bases, J lost 9 bases, and 7 bases stayed unmatched. CDR3 nucleotides: TGCGCCAGCAGCATGGGACAGCTTCGTTCACCCCTCCACTTT. Translated, it gives CASSMGQLRSPLHF.

This chain uses TRBV15 with TRBJ2-5; no clear D gene. CDR1 is LNHNV, CDR2 YYDKDF, per germline (reference sequence). Between the trimmed V and J ends, which lost 1 base and 4 bases, there was a span of 10 bases. CDR3 length: 14 residues. CDR3: CATSRATGVETQYF. The CDR3 nucleotides are TGTGCCACCAGCAGAGCTACGGGCGTAGAGACCCAGTACTTC.

The table lists this clone with a few counts. The chain employs TRBV4-2 and TRBJ2-7; D unresolved. Trimming pared 1 base from V and 2 bases from J, leaving 9 bases between. The CDR3 runs 14 residues. The germline V gene has CDR1 LGHNA and CDR2 YNFKEQ. The CDR3 reads CASSQGPSPYEQYF. DNA for the CDR3: TGTGCCAGCAGCCAAGGGCCTTCTCCCTACGAGCAGTACTTC.

This clone occurred a few times. The chain recombines TRBV9 with TRBJ1-5; D perhaps matches TRBD1 (6 bases). Trimming cost V 4 bases and J 4 bases, with 18 bases left between them. Germline assignment: CDR1 SGDLS and CDR2 YYNGEE. The CDR3 loop spans 16 amino acids. CDR3 sequence reads: CASSPTGGGWNQPQHF. CDR3 DNA: TGTGCCAGCAGCCCGACCGGAGGGGGTTGGAATCAGCCCCAGCATTTT.

The table lists this clone with a few counts. This sequence joins TRBV27 and TRBJ2-5; no clear D gene. CDR1 is MNHEY and CDR2 is SMNVEV in the germline V gene (reference sequence). There are 12 residues in the CDR3. Deletions cut 4 bases from V and 5 bases from J, with 8 bases between. As DNA, the CDR3 is TGTGCCAGCAGTTCTGCCCGGGAGACCCAGTACTTC. Encoded protein: CASSSARETQYF.

The DNA for the CDR3 is TGTGCCAGCAGCTTACGACGGGGACAAGAGACCCAGTACTTC. Its translation: CASSLRRGQETQYF. This chain links TRBV11-1 with TRBJ2-5; possibly TRBD2 for D (5 bases). The V end was cut by 2 bases, the J end by 2 bases, with 9 bases between. The length of the CDR3 is 14 residues. Germline CDR1 is SGHAT and CDR2 is FQDESV (reference sequence).

The V and J genes are TRBV28 and TRBJ2-2; D ambiguous. Germline values: CDR1 MDHEN, CDR2 SYDVKM. The CDR3 extends over 12 amino acids. The V end lost 5 bases, the J end lost 7 bases, and 8 bases lay between the germline ends. The CDR3 spells CASSQQNGELFF. CDR3 coding DNA: TGTGCCAGCAGTCAACAGAACGGGGAGCTGTTTTTT.